One sample yielded the 20 T cell receptor beta chains listed below, sequenced in a study of shared clonotypes between healthy human individuals. Sequenced by immunoSEQ multiplex PCR; TCRdb stores in-frame clones only, minus some. Of 600,000 or so clones in the sample, roughly 95% were seen once. CD8 cells classed as naive were CD45RO-negative and positively selected for CCR7, excluding terminally differentiated effector memory CD45RA+ cells. Sample: naive CD8+ T cells sorted from blood. These receptors were obtained from a woman aged 25 to 45 in good health.

The chain recombines TRBV7-9 with TRBJ2-7; D gene uncertain. The length of the CDR3 is 14 residues. CDR1 and CDR2 (germline): SEHNR, FQNEAQ (reference sequence). V was trimmed by 2 bases and J by 6 bases, leaving 14 bases between them. For the CDR3, the DNA is TGTGCCAGCAGCTTACCCGGTGGGGTGTTCGAGCAGTACTTC. Encoded protein: CASSLPGGVFEQYF.

The chain recombines TRBV9 with TRBJ2-7; 9 bases are shared with TRBD2. Germline loops: CDR1 SGDLS, CDR2 YYNGEE. V gave up 0 bases and J gave up 2 bases; unmatched junction bases: 9. This CDR3 contains 17 residues. The CDR3 coding sequence is TGTGCCAGCAGCGTAGGATACTCGGCGGGAGGGGCCTACGAGCAGTACTTC. Its protein is CASSVGYSAGGAYEQYF.

V is TRBV6-5 and J is TRBJ1-4; D perhaps matches TRBD1 (5 bases). The ends were cut back, 6 bases at V and 6 bases at J, with 8 bases in the middle. The CDR3 sequence is 12 residues long. Germline V lookup: CDR1 MNHEY, CDR2 SVGAGI. The CDR3 bases are TGTGCCAGCAGGCTGGGGGATGAAAAACTGTTTTTT. It translates to CASRLGDEKLFF.

The chain is built from TRBV4-2 and TRBJ2-7, with D tentatively TRBD2 (5 bases). CDR3 length: 16 residues. CDR1 is LGHNA, CDR2 YNFKEQ, per germline. V lost 0 bases and J lost 0, with 12 bases in between. CDR3 DNA sequence: TGTGCCAGCAGCCAAGATTATCGAGGGAGCTCCTACGAGCAGTACTTC. Amino acid sequence: CASSQDYRGSSYEQYF.

This clone was seen just once. The chain couples TRBV11-3 to TRBJ2-7; D remains ambiguous. This CDR3 has 14 residues. CDR1 is SGHNT and CDR2 is YENEEA in the germline V gene. V dropped 1 base and J dropped 2 bases, with 9 bases sitting between them. In DNA, the CDR3 is TGTGCCAGCAGCTTAGGACACCTGACCTACGAGCAGTACTTC. Translated: CASSLGHLTYEQYF.

This chain joins TRBV28 and TRBJ2-1; D might be TRBD2 (5 bases). This CDR3 contains 16 residues. From germline, CDR1 is MDHEN and CDR2 SYDVKM. Trimming cost V 5 bases and J 4 bases, with 18 bases left between them. The CDR3 sequence: CASSNPRELLYNEQFF. CDR3 DNA: TGTGCCAGCAGTAACCCCCGGGAACTGTTATACAATGAGCAGTTCTTC.

The gene calls are TRBV2 and TRBJ2-5; D gene uncertain. The DNA end favors TRBJ2-7, so the J call may be wrong. Germline V lookup: CDR1 SNHLY, CDR2 FYNNEI. The CDR3 covers 14 residues. The CDR3 DNA reads as TGTGCCAGCAGTGTAGGTGAGAGCTTACACGAGCAGTACTTC. Amino acid sequence: CASSVGESLHEQYF.

This clone was counted a few times. The DNA for the CDR3 is TGTGCCAGCAGAAATCGACAGTCGGCCTCCTACGAGCAGTACTTC. Its translation: CASRNRQSASYEQYF. The J gene is TRBJ2-7, the V gene TRBV13, with D maybe TRBD1 (5 bases). V was trimmed by 6 bases and J by 0 bases, leaving 15 bases between them. This CDR3 is built from 15 residues. Germline V gene lookup returns CDR1 PRHDT and CDR2 FYEKMQ (reference sequence). The entire variable domain, with the rest obtained from reference TRBV13 and TRBJ2-7, is as follows: AAGVIQSPRHLIKEKRETATLKCYPIPRHDTVYWYQQGPGQDPQFLISFYEKMQSDKGSIPDRFSAQQFSDYHSELNMSSLELGDSALYFCASRNRQSASYEQYFGPGTRLTVT.

The gene calls are TRBV7-9 and TRBJ2-7; D unclear. Trimming took 1 base from V and 1 from J, leaving 14 bases between them. The CDR3 is 16 amino acids. CDR1 SEHNR and CDR2 FQNEAQ come from the germline V gene (reference sequence). The CDR3 nucleotides read TGTGCCAGCAGCTTAGTGGGCCAGCGAGATTCCTACGAGCAGTACTTC. Amino acids: CASSLVGQRDSYEQYF.

The chain recombines TRBV5-4 with TRBJ1-1; tentative D call: TRBD1 (5 bases). The CDR3 consists of 15 residues. V lost 0 bases and J 4 bases, leaving 13 bases between the germline ends. Germline-derived CDR1 and CDR2 are SGHNT and YYREEE (reference sequence). In DNA, the CDR3 is TGTGCCAGCAGCTTGGGCCCCGGGACCGGCACTGAAGCTTTCTTT. Protein sequence: CASSLGPGTGTEAFF.

The CDR3 DNA is TGTGCCAGCAGTTTAAGTAGGGGGCATGGCTACACCTTC. Its protein product is CASSLSRGHGYTF. The chain employs TRBV27 and TRBJ1-2; 7 bases are a match to TRBD1. The CDR3 is 13 amino acids. Trimming cost V 2 bases and J 6 bases; bases outside gene matches: 3. CDR1 and CDR2 from the germline V gene are MNHEY and SMNVEV (reference sequence).

Written as DNA, the CDR3 is TGTGCCAGCAGCTTGGGGTCAGTTAACTATGGCTACACCTTC. Its protein product is CASSLGSVNYGYTF. This chain links TRBV5-6 with TRBJ1-2, with D unclear. Germline loops: CDR1 SGHDT, CDR2 YYEEEE. Trimming left V 0 bases short and J 1 base short, with 7 bases between. This CDR3 region has 14 residues.

This chain links TRBV5-1 with TRBJ1-1, with a possible D match to TRBD1 (6 bases). Germline V gene lookup returns CDR1 SGHRS and CDR2 YFSETQ. This CDR3 is built from 16 residues. Trimming removed 2 bases from V and 0 bases from J, with 14 bases in between. The CDR3 sequence is CASSFTGKRLNTEAFF. The CDR3, as DNA: TGCGCCAGCAGCTTTACAGGGAAAAGACTGAACACTGAAGCTTTCTTT.

The chain couples TRBV28 to TRBJ2-3; no clear D. Germline lookup yields CDR1 MDHEN and CDR2 SYDVKM. The germline V and J ends were trimmed by 8 bases and 0 bases, with 9 bases remaining between them. The CDR3 runs to 13 residues. The CDR3: CASLGVSTDTQYF. The CDR3 DNA sequence: TGTGCCAGCCTCGGAGTTAGCACAGATACGCAGTATTTT.

The chain is built from TRBV9 and TRBJ1-1; 8 bases are a match to TRBD1. The ends lost 4 bases at V and 8 bases at J; junction bases unmatched: 7. Germline V gene lookup returns CDR1 SGDLS and CDR2 YYNGEE. The CDR3 is 13 residues long. CDR3 amino acids: CASSPGGRGEAFF. DNA for the CDR3: TGTGCCAGCAGCCCAGGGGGCAGGGGAGAAGCTTTCTTT.

The CDR3 sequence: CASSLFGQADGETQYF. The CDR3 DNA is TGTGCCAGCAGTTTATTCGGACAGGCAGACGGGGAGACCCAGTACTTC. This chain uses TRBV27 with TRBJ2-5; TRBD1 matches at 7 bases. The CDR3 runs to 16 residues. The germline V gene encodes CDR1 MNHEY and CDR2 SMNVEV (reference sequence). V was pared by 1 base and J by 5 bases, with 10 bases of the junction left unmatched.

J is TRBJ2-1 and V is TRBV7-9, with TRBD2 matching 7 bases. CDR3 length equals 15 residues. The V segment lost 5 bases and the J segment 9 bases; nucleotides outside the gene matches: 13. Germline assignment: CDR1 SEHNR and CDR2 FQNEAQ (reference sequence). The CDR3 region has the DNA TGTGCCAGCAGCCCGTCTGGCGGGAGTGGGGTTGAGCAGTTCTTC. This encodes CASSPSGGSGVEQFF.

This clone has a handful of counts. The V gene is TRBV7-9, the J gene TRBJ1-2; 8 bases match TRBD1. Germline V gene sequence: CDR1 SEHNR, CDR2 FQNEAQ (reference sequence). CDR3 size: 13 residues. The ends lost 3 bases at V and 8 bases at J; junction bases unmatched: 5. Here the CDR3 DNA reads TGTGCCAGCAGCTTCCAGGGGGCCGTAGGCTACACCTTC. Its translation is CASSFQGAVGYTF.

This rearrangement joins TRBV27 to TRBJ1-5, with no clear D. Germline lookup yields CDR1 MNHEY and CDR2 SMNVEV (reference sequence). The CDR3 loop spans 15 amino acids. V dropped 1 base and J dropped 4 bases, with 11 bases sitting between them. The CDR3 loop reads CASSLLGVRNQPQHF. DNA of the CDR3: TGTGCCAGCAGTTTATTGGGCGTGAGGAATCAGCCCCAGCATTTT.

V and J are TRBV11-2 and TRBJ2-3; D possibly matches TRBD1 or TRBD2 (5 bases each). Germline CDR1 SGHAT, CDR2 FQNNGV. This CDR3 region has 17 residues. Trimming removed 4 bases at V and 2 bases at J, with 19 bases between. The CDR3 DNA follows: TGTGCCAGCAGCTCATCACTAGTTGGGGGAATCACAGATACGCAGTATTTT. Translated: CASSSSLVGGITDTQYF.